One TCR beta chain is described in this entry. Its antigen is currently unknown. Each subset's genomic DNA was split evenly across several immunoSEQ plates. TCRdb keeps only in-frame clones here, not all; method: immunoSEQ multiplex PCR. The table has roughly 110,000 clones, more than 65% seen once; the top ten hold about 23%. This specimen belongs to a study of shared clonotypes between healthy human individuals. The V gene end was trimmed by 4 bases and the J gene end by 7 bases; junction bases not matched to a gene: 7. CDR1 SNHLY and CDR2 FYNNEI come from the germline V gene. There are 13 residues in the CDR3. Study results and caveats: Represented diversity, genetic and exposure-history alike, was limited by few donors. Against clonotypes common to all four donors, non-shared ones had lower generation probabilities.

The receptor was isolated from a woman younger than 45 in good health. What was sequenced was memory CD8+ T cells sorted from blood. Subset described: CD45RO+ cells pooled with CCR7-negative TemRA cells. The rearrangement uses TRBV2 and TRBJ2-7, with 7 bases aligning to TRBD2. The CDR3 protein is CASSGLGGREQYF. The CDR3 DNA is TGTGCCAGCAGTGGACTAGGCGGGAGAGAGCAGTACTTC.